This entry describes one TCR beta chain. Its specificity is unknown. This entry is derived from a study of PD-1 blockade in classical Hodgkin lymphoma. The study, taken as a whole, reports: Relapsed/refractory patients reportedly had the lowest baseline TCR diversity, below newly diagnosed patients, who were below healthy donors. Some patients began nivolumab under 1 year after ASCT. These patients were excluded from later analyses.

Using immunoSEQ multiplex PCR, the repertoire was profiled, and TCRdb retains in-frame clones only, with some absent. The data hold some 15,000 clones, with roughly 80% observed a single time. Germline V CDR1 and CDR2: SNHLY, FYNNEI. Between the trimmed V and J ends, which lost 3 bases and 1 base, there was a span of 21 bases. This CDR3 contains 18 residues. Brentuximab vedotin exposure varied, and every patient relapsed after autologous stem cell transplantation. Best response was recorded as complete response, partial response or progressive disease. Sequencing used peripheral blood mononuclear cells (PBMCs), obtained at baseline. This TCR derives from a human donor with classical Hodgkin lymphoma. This chain connects TRBV2 to TRBJ1-2, with TRBD1 as a possible D gene (5 bases). For the CDR3, the DNA is TGTGCCAGCAGTGACCTGCTCAGCGGGGGAGACCTTAACTATGGCTACACCTTC. It codes for CASSDLLSGGDLNYGYTF. Variable domain in full (rest from reference TRBV2 and TRBJ1-2): EPEVTQTPSHQVTQMGQEVILRCVPISNHLYFYWYRQILGQKVEFLVSFYNNEISEKSEIFDDQFSVERPDGSNFTLKIRSTKLEDSAMYFCASSDLLSGGDLNYGYTFGSGTRLTVV.